The 11 T cell receptor beta chains below all came from one sample that was sequenced in a study of shared clonotypes between healthy human individuals. Repertoires were generated with immunoSEQ multiplex PCR, while TCRdb's copy carries only in-frame clones and drops some. The profile shows millions of clones, about 93% of them singletons. Positively selected for CCR7, the CD45RO-negative cells used as naive CD8 cells excluded terminally differentiated effector memory CD45RA+ cells. Specimen: naive CD8+ T cells from PBMCs. The receptors derive from a young man in good health. Some clones in this sample may be carry-over from other donors' samples.

Comment on this clone: Other DNA sequences in this sample translate to the same CDR3. The chain employs TRBV27 and TRBJ2-7, with a weak D call TRBD2 (6 bases). Germline values: CDR1 MNHEY, CDR2 SMNVEV (reference sequence). CDR3 length: 13 amino acids. V shed 5 bases and J shed 2 bases, with 10 bases lying between them. The CDR3 coding sequence is TGTGCCAGCAGTCCGAGGACTACCTACGAGCAGTACTTC. The encoded protein is CASSPRTTYEQYF.

The V and J genes are TRBV7-9 and TRBJ2-5; 10 bases align to TRBD2. The CDR3 contains 17 residues. V shed 5 bases, J shed 3 bases, and the junction held 12 bases outside the gene matches. In germline, CDR1 is SEHNR, CDR2 FQNEAQ (reference sequence). CDR3 coding DNA: TGTGCCAGCAGCGATACCCCGGGACTAGCGTTGGAAGAGACCCAGTACTTC. Translation gives CASSDTPGLALEETQYF.

V and J are TRBV5-5 and TRBJ2-5; 16 bases are a match to TRBD2. The germline V gene encodes CDR1 SGHKS and CDR2 YYEKEE (reference sequence). The CDR3 sequence is 17 residues long. V was clipped by 2 bases and J by 2 bases; unmatched bases: 3. The DNA for the CDR3 is TGTGCCAGCAGCTTTCTGGGACTAGCGGGAGGGCAAGAGACCCAGTACTTC. It translates to CASSFLGLAGGQETQYF.

The chain joins TRBV7-9 to TRBJ2-5; 7 bases are shared with TRBD1. The CDR3 runs 15 residues. Germline loops: CDR1 SEHNR, CDR2 FQNEAQ (reference sequence). Trimming took 2 bases from V and 3 from J; bases not matched to a gene: 6. The CDR3: CASSLRGREKETQYF. The CDR3 DNA is TGTGCCAGCAGCTTAAGGGGGCGCGAAAAAGAGACCCAGTACTTC. The whole variable domain, remainder taken from reference TRBV7-9 and TRBJ2-5, is DTGVSQNPRHKITKRGQNVTFRCDPISEHNRLYWYRQTLGQGPEFLTYFQNEAQLEKSRLLSDRFSAERPKGSFSTLEIQRTEQGDSAMYLCASSLRGREKETQYFGPGTRLLVL.

The chain uses TRBV2 and TRBJ2-6; D is undetermined. Trimming pared 4 bases from V and 2 bases from J, leaving 6 bases between. The CDR3 is made up of 14 amino acids. CDR1 and CDR2 from the germline V gene are SNHLY and FYNNEI. The CDR3, as DNA: TGTGCCAGCAGTGCCGCTGCTGGGGCCAACGTCCTGACTTTC. It translates to CASSAAAGANVLTF. The entire variable domain, with the rest obtained from reference TRBV2 and TRBJ2-6, is as follows: EPEVTQTPSHQVTQMGQEVILRCVPISNHLYFYWYRQILGQKVEFLVSFYNNEISEKSEIFDDQFSVERPDGSNFTLKIRSTKLEDSAMYFCASSAAAGANVLTFGAGSRLTVL.

This clone has just one count. This sequence joins TRBV10-2 and TRBJ2-7; TRBD2 aligns across 14 bases. Trimming cost V 6 bases and J 7 bases; bases outside gene matches: 8. From germline, CDR1 is WSHSY and CDR2 SAAADI. There are 15 residues in the CDR3. The CDR3 spells CASRGGLAGGSEQYF. The CDR3 coding sequence is TGCGCCAGCAGGGGCGGACTAGCGGGAGGATCGGAGCAGTACTTC.

This clone appeared a single time. V usage is TRBV2 and J usage is TRBJ2-7, with 7 bases identical to TRBD1. This CDR3 has 17 amino acids. The V gene end was trimmed by 4 bases and the J gene end by 0 bases; junction bases not matched to a gene: 12. The V gene's germline CDR1 is SNHLY and CDR2 FYNNEI. CDR3: CASSARGTFLSSYEQYF. The CDR3 nucleotides are TGTGCCAGCAGTGCCAGGGGGACCTTTTTGAGCTCCTACGAGCAGTACTTC. The whole variable domain, remainder taken from reference TRBV2 and TRBJ2-7, is EPEVTQTPSHQVTQMGQEVILRCVPISNHLYFYWYRQILGQKVEFLVSFYNNEISEKSEIFDDQFSVERPDGSNFTLKIRSTKLEDSAMYFCASSARGTFLSSYEQYFGPGTRLTVT.

The chain combines TRBV27 with TRBJ2-7; no firm D call. Deletions cut 5 bases from V and 7 bases from J, with 21 bases between. The CDR3 totals 15 residues. The germline gives CDR1 MNHEY, CDR2 SMNVEV (reference sequence). CDR3 nucleotide sequence: TGTGCCAGCAGTCCGGGCCCGAAACTACTCTGGGAGCAGTACTTC. Protein: CASSPGPKLLWEQYF.

The CDR3 here is CASRVSRNEQFF. The DNA for the CDR3 is TGCGCCAGCAGGGTTAGCCGGAATGAGCAGTTCTTC. The chain couples TRBV10-1 to TRBJ2-1; D gene unclear. The CDR3 covers 12 residues. Trimming pared 6 bases from V and 7 bases from J, leaving 10 bases between. CDR1 is WNHNN and CDR2 is SYGVQD in the germline V gene (reference sequence).

The V gene is TRBV7-9, the J gene TRBJ2-2; D gene ambiguous. The CDR3 has 19 amino acids. Germline assignment: CDR1 SEHNR and CDR2 FQNEAQ (reference sequence). The V gene lost 0 bases and the J gene lost 8 bases, with 25 bases spanning the gap. CDR3 protein: CASSLALGRLRPDAGELFF. The DNA for the CDR3 is TGTGCCAGCAGCTTAGCGCTCGGACGCTTACGTCCGGACGCAGGGGAGCTGTTTTTT. Full variable domain (rest looked up from reference TRBV7-9 and TRBJ2-2): DTGVSQNPRHKITKRGQNVTFRCDPISEHNRLYWYRQTLGQGPEFLTYFQNEAQLEKSRLLSDRFSAERPKGSFSTLEIQRTEQGDSAMYLCASSLALGRLRPDAGELFFGEGSRLTVL.

This chain links TRBV2 with TRBJ2-7, with no clear D. CDR3 size: 12 residues. The germline gives CDR1 SNHLY, CDR2 FYNNEI. V was cut by 7 bases and J by 4 bases, with 11 bases left in between. CDR3 DNA sequence: TGTGCCAGCACCGGGCCAACTTACGAGCAGTACTTC. Translation: CASTGPTYEQYF.